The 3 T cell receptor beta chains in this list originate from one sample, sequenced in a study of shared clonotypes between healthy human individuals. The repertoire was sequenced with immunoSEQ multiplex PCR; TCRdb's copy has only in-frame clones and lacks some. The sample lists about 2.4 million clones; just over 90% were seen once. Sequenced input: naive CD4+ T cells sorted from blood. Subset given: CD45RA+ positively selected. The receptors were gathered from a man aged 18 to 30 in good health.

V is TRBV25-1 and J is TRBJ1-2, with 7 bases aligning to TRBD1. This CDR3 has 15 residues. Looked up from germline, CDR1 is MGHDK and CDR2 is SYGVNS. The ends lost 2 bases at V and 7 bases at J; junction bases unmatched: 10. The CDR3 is CASSETRGGPGGYTF. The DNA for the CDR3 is TGTGCCAGCAGTGAAACCCGAGGGGGCCCAGGTGGCTACACCTTC.

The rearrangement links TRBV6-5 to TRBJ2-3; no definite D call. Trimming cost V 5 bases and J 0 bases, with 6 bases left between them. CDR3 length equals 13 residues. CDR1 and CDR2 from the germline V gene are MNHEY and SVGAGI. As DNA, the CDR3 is TGTGCCAGCAGTCACCCTAGCACAGATACGCAGTATTTT. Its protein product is CASSHPSTDTQYF.

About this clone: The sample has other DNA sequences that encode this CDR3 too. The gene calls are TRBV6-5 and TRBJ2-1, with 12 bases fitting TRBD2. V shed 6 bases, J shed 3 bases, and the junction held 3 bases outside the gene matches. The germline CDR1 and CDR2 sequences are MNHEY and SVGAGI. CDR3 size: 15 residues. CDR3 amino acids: CASSLLAGGYNEQFF. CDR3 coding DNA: TGTGCCAGCAGCTTACTAGCGGGGGGCTACAATGAGCAGTTCTTC.